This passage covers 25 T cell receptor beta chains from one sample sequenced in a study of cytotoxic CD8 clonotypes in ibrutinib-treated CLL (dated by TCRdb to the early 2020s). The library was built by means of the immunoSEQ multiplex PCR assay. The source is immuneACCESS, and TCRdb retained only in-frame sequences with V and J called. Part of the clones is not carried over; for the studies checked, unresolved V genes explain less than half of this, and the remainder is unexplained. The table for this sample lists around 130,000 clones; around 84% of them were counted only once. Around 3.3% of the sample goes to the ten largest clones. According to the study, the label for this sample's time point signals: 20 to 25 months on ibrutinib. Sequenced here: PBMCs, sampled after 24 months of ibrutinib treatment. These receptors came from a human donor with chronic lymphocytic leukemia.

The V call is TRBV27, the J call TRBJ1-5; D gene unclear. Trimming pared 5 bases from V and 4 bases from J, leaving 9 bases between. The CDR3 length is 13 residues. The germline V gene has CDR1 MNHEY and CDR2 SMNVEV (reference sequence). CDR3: CASSRGYNQPQHF. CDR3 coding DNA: TGTGCCAGCAGTAGAGGGTATAATCAGCCCCAGCATTTT.

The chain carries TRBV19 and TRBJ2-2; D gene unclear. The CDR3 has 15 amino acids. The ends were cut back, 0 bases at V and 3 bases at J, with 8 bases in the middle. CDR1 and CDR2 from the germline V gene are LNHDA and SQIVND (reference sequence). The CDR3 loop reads CASSIEGLDTGELFF. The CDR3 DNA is TGTGCCAGTAGTATAGAGGGTTTGGACACCGGGGAGCTGTTTTTT.

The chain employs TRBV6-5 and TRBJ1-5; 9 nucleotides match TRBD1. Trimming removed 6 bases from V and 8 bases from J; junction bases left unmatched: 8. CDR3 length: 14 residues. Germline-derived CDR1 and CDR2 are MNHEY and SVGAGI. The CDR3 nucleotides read TGTGCCAGCAGCCGGGACAGGGCTATCAAGCCCCAGCATTTT. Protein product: CASSRDRAIKPQHF.

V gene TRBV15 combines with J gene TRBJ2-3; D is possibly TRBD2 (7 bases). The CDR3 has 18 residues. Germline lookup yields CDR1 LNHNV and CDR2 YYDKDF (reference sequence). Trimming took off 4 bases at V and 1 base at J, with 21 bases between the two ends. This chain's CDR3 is CATSNAGAPSFGTDTQYF. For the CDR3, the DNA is TGTGCCACCAGCAATGCGGGGGCGCCCTCGTTTGGCACAGATACGCAGTATTTT.

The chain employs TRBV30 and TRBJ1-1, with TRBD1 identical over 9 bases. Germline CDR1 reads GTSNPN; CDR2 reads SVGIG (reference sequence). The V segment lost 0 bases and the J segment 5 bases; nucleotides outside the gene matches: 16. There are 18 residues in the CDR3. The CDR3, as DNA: TGTGCCTGGAGTGTACGCTCTAACCTCCGGGACAGGGATACTGAAGCTTTCTTT. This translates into CAWSVRSNLRDRDTEAFF.

The CDR3 DNA follows: TGCAGTCCCCAGCTAGCGGAGACCCAGTACTTC. It codes for CSPQLAETQYF. The rearrangement joins TRBV20-1 to TRBJ2-5, with D possibly being TRBD2 (6 bases). Germline CDR1 is DFQATT and CDR2 is SNEGSKA (reference sequence). The CDR3 consists of 11 residues. Trimming cost V 8 bases and J 5 bases, with 12 bases left between them.

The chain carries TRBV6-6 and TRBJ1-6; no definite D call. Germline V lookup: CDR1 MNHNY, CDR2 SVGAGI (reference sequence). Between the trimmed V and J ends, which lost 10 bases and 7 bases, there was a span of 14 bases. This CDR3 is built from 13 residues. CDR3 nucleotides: TGTGCCAATCGACAAAGCGCCAATTCACCCCTCCACTTT. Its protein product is CANRQSANSPLHF.

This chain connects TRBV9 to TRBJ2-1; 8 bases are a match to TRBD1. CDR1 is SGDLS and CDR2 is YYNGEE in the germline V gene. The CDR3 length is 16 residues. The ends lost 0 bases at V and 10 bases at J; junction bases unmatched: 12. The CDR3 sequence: CASSVVGTGPQGEQFF. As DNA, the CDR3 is TGTGCCAGCAGCGTAGTGGGGACAGGACCTCAAGGGGAGCAGTTCTTC.

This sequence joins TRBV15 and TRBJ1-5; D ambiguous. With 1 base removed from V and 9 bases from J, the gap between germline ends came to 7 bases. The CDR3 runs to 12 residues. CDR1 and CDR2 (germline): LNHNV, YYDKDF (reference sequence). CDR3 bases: TGTGCCACCAGCAGAGCCCGTGGGCCCCAGCATTTT. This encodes CATSRARGPQHF.

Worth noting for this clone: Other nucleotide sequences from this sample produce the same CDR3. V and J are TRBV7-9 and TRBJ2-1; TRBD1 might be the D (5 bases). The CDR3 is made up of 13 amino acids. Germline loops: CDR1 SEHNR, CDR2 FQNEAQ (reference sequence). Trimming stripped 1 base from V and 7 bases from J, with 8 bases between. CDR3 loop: CASSLGQGNEQFF. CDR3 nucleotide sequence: TGTGCCAGCAGCTTAGGGCAGGGTAATGAGCAGTTCTTC.

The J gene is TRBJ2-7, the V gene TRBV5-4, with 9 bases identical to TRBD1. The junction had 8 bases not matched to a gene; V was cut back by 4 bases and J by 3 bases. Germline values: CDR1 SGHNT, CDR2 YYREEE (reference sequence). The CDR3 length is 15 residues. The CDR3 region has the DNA TGTGCCAGCAGCATACCGGGACAGGGCCTCTACGAGCAGTACTTC. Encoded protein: CASSIPGQGLYEQYF. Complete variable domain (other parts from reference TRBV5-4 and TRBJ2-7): ETGVTQSPTHLIKTRGQQVTLRCSSQSGHNTVSWYQQALGQGPQFIFQYYREEENGRGNFPPRFSGLQFPNYSSELNVNALELDDSALYLCASSIPGQGLYEQYFGPGTRLTVT.

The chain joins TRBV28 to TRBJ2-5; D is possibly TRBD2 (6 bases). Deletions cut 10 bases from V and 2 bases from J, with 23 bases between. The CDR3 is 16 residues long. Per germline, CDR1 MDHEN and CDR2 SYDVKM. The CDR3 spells CATRNPGVGGQETQYF. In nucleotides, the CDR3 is TGTGCCACCCGAAACCCGGGGGTGGGTGGTCAAGAGACCCAGTACTTC. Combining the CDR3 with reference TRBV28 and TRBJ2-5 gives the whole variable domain DVKVTQSSRYLVKRTGEKVFLECVQDMDHENMFWYRQDPGLGLRLIYFSYDVKMKEKGDIPEGYSVSREKKERFSLILESASTNQTSMYLCATRNPGVGGQETQYFGPGTRLLVL.

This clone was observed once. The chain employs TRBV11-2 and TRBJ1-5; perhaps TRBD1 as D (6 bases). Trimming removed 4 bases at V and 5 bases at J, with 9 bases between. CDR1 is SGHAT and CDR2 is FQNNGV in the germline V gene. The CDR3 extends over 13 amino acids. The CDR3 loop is CASSSGVDQPQHF. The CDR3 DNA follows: TGTGCCAGCAGCTCAGGGGTGGATCAGCCCCAGCATTTT.

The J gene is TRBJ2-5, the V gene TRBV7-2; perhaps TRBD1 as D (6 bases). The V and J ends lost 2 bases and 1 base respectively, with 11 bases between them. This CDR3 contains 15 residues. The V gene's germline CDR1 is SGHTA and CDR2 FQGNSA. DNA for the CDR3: TGTGCCAGCAGCTTACAGGGGCAGGGCCAAGAGACCCAGTACTTC. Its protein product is CASSLQGQGQETQYF.

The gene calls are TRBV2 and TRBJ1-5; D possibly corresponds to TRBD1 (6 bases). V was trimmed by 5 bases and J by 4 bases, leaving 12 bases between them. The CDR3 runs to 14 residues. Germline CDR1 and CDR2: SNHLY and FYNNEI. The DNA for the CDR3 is TGTGCCAGCAGTAAGGACAGAAAGAATCAGCCCCAGCATTTT. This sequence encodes CASSKDRKNQPQHF.

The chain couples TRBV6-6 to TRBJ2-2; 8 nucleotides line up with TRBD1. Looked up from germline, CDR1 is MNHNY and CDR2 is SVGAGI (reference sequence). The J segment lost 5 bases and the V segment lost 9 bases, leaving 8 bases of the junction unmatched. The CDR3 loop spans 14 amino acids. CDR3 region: CASNDRGSTGELFF. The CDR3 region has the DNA TGTGCCAGTAATGACAGGGGAAGTACCGGGGAGCTGTTTTTT.

The CDR3 region is CAIGPEGYTF. In DNA form, the CDR3 reads TGTGCCATCGGGCCGGAGGGCTACACCTTC. The chain recombines TRBV28 with TRBJ1-2, with D unclear. CDR1 and CDR2 (germline): MDHEN, SYDVKM. This CDR3 has 10 amino acids. Trimming left V 10 bases short and J 8 bases short, with 11 bases between.

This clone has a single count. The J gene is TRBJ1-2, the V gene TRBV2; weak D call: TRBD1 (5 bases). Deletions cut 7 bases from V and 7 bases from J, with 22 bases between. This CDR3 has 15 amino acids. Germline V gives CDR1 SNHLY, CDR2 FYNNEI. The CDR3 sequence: CASTLGTPSSSGYTF. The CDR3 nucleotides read TGTGCCAGCACGTTGGGGACCCCATCTAGCAGTGGCTACACCTTC. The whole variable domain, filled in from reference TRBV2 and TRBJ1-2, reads EPEVTQTPSHQVTQMGQEVILRCVPISNHLYFYWYRQILGQKVEFLVSFYNNEISEKSEIFDDQFSVERPDGSNFTLKIRSTKLEDSAMYFCASTLGTPSSSGYTFGSGTRLTVV.

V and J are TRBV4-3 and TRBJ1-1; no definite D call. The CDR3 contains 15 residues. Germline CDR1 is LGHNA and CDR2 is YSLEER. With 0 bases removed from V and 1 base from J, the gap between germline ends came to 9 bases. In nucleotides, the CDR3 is TGCGCCAGCAGCCAAGATCGGGTGGCGAACACTGAAGCTTTCTTT. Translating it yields CASSQDRVANTEAFF.

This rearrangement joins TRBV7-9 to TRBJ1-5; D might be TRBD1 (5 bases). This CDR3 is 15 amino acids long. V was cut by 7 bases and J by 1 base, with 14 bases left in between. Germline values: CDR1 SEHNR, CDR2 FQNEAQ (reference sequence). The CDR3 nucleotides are TGTGCCAGCATGGACACGAAGCGGAGCAATCAGCCCCAGCATTTT. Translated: CASMDTKRSNQPQHF.

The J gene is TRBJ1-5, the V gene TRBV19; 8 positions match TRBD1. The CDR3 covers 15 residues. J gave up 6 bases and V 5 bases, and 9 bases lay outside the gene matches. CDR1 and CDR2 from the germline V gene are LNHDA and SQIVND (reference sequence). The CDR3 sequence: CASSLGQAVGQPQHF. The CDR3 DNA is TGTGCCAGTAGTCTGGGACAGGCGGTAGGTCAGCCCCAGCATTTT. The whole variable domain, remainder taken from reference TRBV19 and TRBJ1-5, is DGGITQSPKYLFRKEGQNVTLSCEQNLNHDAMYWYRQDPGQGLRLIYYSQIVNDFQKGDIAEGYSVSREKKESFPLTVTSAQKNPTAFYLCASSLGQAVGQPQHFGDGTRLSIL.

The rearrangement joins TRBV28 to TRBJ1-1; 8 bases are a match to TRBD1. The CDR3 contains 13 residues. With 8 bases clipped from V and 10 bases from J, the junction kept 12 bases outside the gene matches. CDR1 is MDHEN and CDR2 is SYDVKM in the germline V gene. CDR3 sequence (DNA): TGTGCCAGCCGGACCCCGGGACAGGCCCGAGCTTTCTTT. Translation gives CASRTPGQARAFF.

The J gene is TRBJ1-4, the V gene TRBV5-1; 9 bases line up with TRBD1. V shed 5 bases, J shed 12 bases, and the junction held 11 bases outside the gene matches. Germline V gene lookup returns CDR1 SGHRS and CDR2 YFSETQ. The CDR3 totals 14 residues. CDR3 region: CASRAGQGPYELFF. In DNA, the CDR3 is TGCGCCAGCAGAGCCGGACAGGGGCCCTACGAACTGTTTTTT. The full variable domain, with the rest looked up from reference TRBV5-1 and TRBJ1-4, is KAGVTQTPRYLIKTRGQQVTLSCSPISGHRSVSWYQQTPGQGLQFLFEYFSETQRNKGNFPGRFSGRQFSNSRSEMNVSTLELGDSALYLCASRAGQGPYELFFGSGTQLSVL.

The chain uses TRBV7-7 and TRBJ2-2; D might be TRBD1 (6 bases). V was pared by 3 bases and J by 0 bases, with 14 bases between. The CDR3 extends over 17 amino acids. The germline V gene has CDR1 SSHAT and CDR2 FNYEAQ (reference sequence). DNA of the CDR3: TGTGCCAGCAGCTTCGGTATTGGGGGCCCGAACACCGGGGAGCTGTTTTTT. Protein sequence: CASSFGIGGPNTGELFF.

The CDR3 DNA sequence: TGTGCCAGCAGCTTGGGACCGAGCTCCTATAATTCACCCCTCCACTTT. Residues: CASSLGPSSYNSPLHF. The chain couples TRBV5-5 to TRBJ1-6, with D hard to call. V was cut by 0 bases and J by 0 bases, with 7 bases left in between. The CDR3 sequence is 16 residues long. Germline V lookup: CDR1 SGHKS, CDR2 YYEKEE (reference sequence).